The 19 T cell receptor beta chains below were found in one sample sequenced in a study of radiation and T cells in renal cell carcinoma. TCRdb keeps only in-frame clones here, not all; method: immunoSEQ multiplex PCR. The top ten hold 1.5% to 2% of the sample, which has about 130,000 clones, roughly four fifths seen once. The time point is: blood 2 weeks post-SBRT. Treatment described: 15 Gy SBRT to primary tumor, nephrectomy 4 weeks later. The specimen was blood, collected from a patient whose treatment included radiotherapy and nephrectomy. All receptors derive from a woman aged 55-75 years with renal cell carcinoma.

The chain employs TRBV19 and TRBJ1-2, with TRBD1 matching 7 bases. Losses at the gene ends were 3 bases for V and 4 bases for J; bases not matched to a gene: 8. This CDR3 comprises 15 residues. CDR1 and CDR2 from the germline V gene are LNHDA and SQIVND (reference sequence). CDR3 sequence: CASSITNRGGYGYTF. The CDR3 DNA reads TGTGCCAGTAGTATTACGAACAGGGGTGGCTATGGCTACACCTTC.

The chain's CDR3 is CASSEATAGMETQYF. The CDR3, as DNA: TGTGCCAGCAGTGAAGCGACGGCAGGGATGGAGACCCAGTACTTC. The V and J genes are TRBV6-1 and TRBJ2-5, with D perhaps matching TRBD1 (5 bases). The CDR3 contains 15 residues. V lost 0 bases and J 5 bases, leaving 13 bases between the germline ends. Germline V gene sequence: CDR1 MNHNS, CDR2 SASEGT.

The count of this clone is one. CDR3 coding DNA: TGTGCCAGCAGCGTAGCTCTCGGGAATCAGCCCCAGCATTTT. Protein sequence: CASSVALGNQPQHF. V gene TRBV9 combines with J gene TRBJ1-5; D unresolved. CDR1 and CDR2 from the germline V gene are SGDLS and YYNGEE. V was pared by 0 bases and J by 4 bases, with 8 bases between. The CDR3 contains 14 residues. Drawing the rest from reference TRBV9 and TRBJ1-5, the complete variable domain is DSGVTQTPKHLITATGQRVTLRCSPRSGDLSVYWYQQSLDQGLQFLIQYYNGEERAKGNILERFSAQQFPDLHSELNLSSLELGDSALYFCASSVALGNQPQHFGDGTRLSIL.

The chain has TRBV6-6 and TRBJ1-4; D gene ambiguous. V was clipped by 9 bases and J by 3 bases, with 11 bases between them. The CDR3 sequence is 13 residues long. Germline assignment: CDR1 MNHNY and CDR2 SVGAGI (reference sequence). CDR3 region: CASSGGANEKLFF. The CDR3 bases are TGTGCCAGTTCTGGAGGAGCTAATGAAAAACTGTTTTTT.

Concerning this clone itself: One end of the junction fails to match germline, which may point to a read error. V gene TRBV7-7 combines with J gene TRBJ2-1; TRBD2 might be the D (5 bases). Germline CDR1 reads SSHAT; CDR2 reads FNYEAQ (reference sequence). The CDR3 extends over 16 amino acids. In nucleotides, the CDR3 is TGTGCTAGCAGCTTAGACTACAGCCCCTCCTACAATGAGCAGTTCTTC. This translates into CASSLDYSPSYNEQFF.

This chain connects TRBV11-2 to TRBJ2-7, with unresolved D. The germline CDR1 and CDR2 sequences are SGHAT and FQNNGV. This CDR3 has 16 amino acids. With 7 bases removed from V and 0 bases from J, the gap between germline ends came to 19 bases. The CDR3 is CASNLSPQAYSYEQYF. DNA for the CDR3: TGTGCCAGCAACCTGAGCCCCCAGGCGTACTCCTACGAGCAGTACTTC. The full variable domain, with the rest looked up from reference TRBV11-2 and TRBJ2-7, is EAGVAQSPRYKIIEKRQSVAFWCNPISGHATLYWYQQILGQGPKLLIQFQNNGVVDDSQLPKDRFSAERLKGVDSTLKIQPAKLEDSAVYLCASNLSPQAYSYEQYFGPGTRLTVT.

The rearrangement uses TRBV28 and TRBJ1-5, with 7 bases lining up with TRBD1. Per germline, CDR1 MDHEN and CDR2 SYDVKM. CDR3 size: 19 residues. Unmatched junction bases numbered 21, after V lost 4 bases and J lost 6 bases. The CDR3 here is CASSSLGLVWQGESQPQHF. CDR3 DNA sequence: TGTGCCAGCAGTTCCCTAGGCCTCGTTTGGCAGGGGGAAAGTCAGCCCCAGCATTTT.

The chain carries TRBV5-1 and TRBJ2-3; 10 bases align to TRBD2. Germline assignment: CDR1 SGHRS and CDR2 YFSETQ. The ends lost 3 bases at V and 1 base at J; junction bases unmatched: 5. This CDR3 region has 16 residues. CDR3 residues: CASSSYLAGGTDTQYF. The CDR3 nucleotides are TGCGCCAGCAGCTCCTACCTAGCGGGGGGCACAGATACGCAGTATTTT.

This rearrangement joins TRBV28 to TRBJ2-7; 10 bases line up with TRBD1. The J segment lost 1 base and the V segment lost 6 bases, leaving 9 bases of the junction unmatched. CDR3 size: 16 residues. Germline V gene data show CDR1 as MDHEN and CDR2 as SYDVKM. CDR3 region: CASRDRDRGLSYEQYF. The CDR3 DNA is TGTGCCAGCAGAGACCGGGACAGGGGTCTTTCCTACGAGCAGTACTTC.

This sequence joins TRBV14 and TRBJ1-1, with 7 bases fitting TRBD1. This CDR3 spans 15 amino acids. V trimming: 4 bases; J trimming: 1 base; junction bases outside the gene matches: 6. The germline gives CDR1 SGHDN, CDR2 FVKESK. The CDR3 here is CASSLNRGANTEAFF. The CDR3, as DNA: TGTGCCAGCAGCCTCAACAGGGGAGCGAACACTGAAGCTTTCTTT.

The V gene is TRBV27, the J gene TRBJ2-1, with TRBD2 matching over 7 bases. CDR1 MNHEY and CDR2 SMNVEV come from the germline V gene (reference sequence). Losses at the gene ends were 7 bases for V and 9 bases for J; bases not matched to a gene: 6. The CDR3 has 12 amino acids. This CDR3 is CASNVGGGEQFF. CDR3 coding DNA: TGTGCCAGCAACGTGGGGGGGGGTGAGCAGTTCTTC.

The V call is TRBV7-9, the J call TRBJ2-7, with 8 bases identical to TRBD2. This CDR3 comprises 13 residues. Trimming at V came to 4 bases and at J to 6 bases, leaving 5 bases not matched to a gene. Germline lookup yields CDR1 SEHNR and CDR2 FQNEAQ (reference sequence). CDR3 DNA: TGTGCCAGCAGCTCCCATAGCGGGGCCGAGCAGTACTTC. Its protein product is CASSSHSGAEQYF.

The chain combines TRBV6-5 with TRBJ2-1, with 10 bases fitting TRBD1. This CDR3 has 15 amino acids. Germline trimming cut 5 bases from V and 16 bases from J; bases unmatched to any gene: 17. Germline CDR1 MNHEY, CDR2 SVGAGI. CDR3 coding DNA: TGTGCCAGCAGTCCCAGCGGGACAGGGGTTCATCGTCGTTTCTTC. Its translation is CASSPSGTGVHRRFF.

This clone was detected only a few times. The CDR3 loop is CASSYVNQPQHF. DNA of the CDR3: TGTGCCAGCAGTTACGTTAATCAGCCCCAGCATTTT. The gene calls are TRBV6-6 and TRBJ1-5, with D uncertain. Germline assignment: CDR1 MNHNY and CDR2 SVGAGI (reference sequence). Between the trimmed V and J ends, which lost 2 bases and 4 bases, there was a span of 3 bases. This CDR3 is built from 12 residues.

The V gene is TRBV4-2, the J gene TRBJ2-7; no definite D call. This CDR3 region has 15 residues. Between the trimmed V and J ends, which lost 0 bases and 2 bases, there was a span of 11 bases. Germline assignment: CDR1 LGHNA and CDR2 YNFKEQ. The CDR3 DNA follows: TGTGCCAGCAGCCAAGAAGGAACGGCCGCCTACGAGCAGTACTTC. Protein sequence: CASSQEGTAAYEQYF.

The J gene is TRBJ1-4, the V gene TRBV9; D is uncertain. This CDR3 has 15 amino acids. Trimming pared 0 bases from V and 7 bases from J, leaving 13 bases between. Per germline, CDR1 SGDLS and CDR2 YYNGEE. CDR3: CASSVGAGVSEKLFF. The CDR3 region has the DNA TGTGCCAGCAGCGTAGGGGCGGGAGTAAGTGAAAAACTGTTTTTT.

The rearrangement joins TRBV7-2 to TRBJ2-3, with D unclear. CDR1 is SGHTA and CDR2 is FQGNSA in the germline V gene. The V end was cut by 5 bases, the J end by 0 bases, with 18 bases between. The CDR3 loop spans 17 amino acids. The CDR3, as DNA: TGTGCCAGCAGCCCCAGGCCGGAGTTCCCGAGCACAGATACGCAGTATTTT. Protein: CASSPRPEFPSTDTQYF.

The rearrangement joins TRBV5-1 to TRBJ1-4, with D unclear. Per the germline V gene, CDR1 is SGHRS and CDR2 is YFSETQ. The CDR3 consists of 19 residues. Trimming shortened V by 4 bases and J by 0 bases, and 22 bases separated the two germline ends. CDR3 loop: CASSTGGPRVGATNEKLFF. CDR3 bases: TGCGCCAGCAGCACCGGCGGGCCGAGGGTTGGCGCAACTAATGAAAAACTGTTTTTT.

The J gene is TRBJ2-7, the V gene TRBV27; a possible D gene is TRBD1 (5 bases). Germline CDR1 and CDR2: MNHEY and SMNVEV (reference sequence). The CDR3 consists of 14 residues. The V end was cut by 3 bases, the J end by 7 bases, with 16 bases between. CDR3 coding DNA: TGTGCCAGCAGTTTGGTCAGGGCCGCTGGTGAGCAGTACTTC. This translates into CASSLVRAAGEQYF.